The following is a TCR beta chain sequence with its context. These data originate in a study of blood T cell repertoires in COVID-19. This table comes from immunoSEQ multiplex PCR, and its TCRdb copy is limited to in-frame clones, with some not included. Of approximately 70,000 clones in the sample, approximately 90% were seen once. With V trimmed by 6 bases and J by 4 bases, 8 bases remained unmatched. The CDR3 extends over 15 amino acids. From germline, CDR1 is MDHEN and CDR2 SYDVKM. This clonotype originated in a human donor in a cohort sampled during active COVID-19. The J gene is TRBJ1-5, the V gene TRBV28, with 8 bases fitting TRBD1. The sample taken for sequencing was peripheral blood. CDR3 protein: CASSPPGGRNQPQHF. The CDR3 nucleotides are TGTGCCAGCAGCCCACCAGGGGGCAGGAATCAGCCCCAGCATTTT.